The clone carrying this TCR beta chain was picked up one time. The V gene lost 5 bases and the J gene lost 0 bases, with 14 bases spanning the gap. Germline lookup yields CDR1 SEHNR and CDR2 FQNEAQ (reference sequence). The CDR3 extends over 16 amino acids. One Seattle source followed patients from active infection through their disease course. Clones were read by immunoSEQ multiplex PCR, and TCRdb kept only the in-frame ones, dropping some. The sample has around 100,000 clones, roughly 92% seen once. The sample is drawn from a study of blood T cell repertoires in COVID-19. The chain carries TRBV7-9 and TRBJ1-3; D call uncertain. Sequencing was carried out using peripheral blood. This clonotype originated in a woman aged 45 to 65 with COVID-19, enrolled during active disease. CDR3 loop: CASSPTSRDSGNTIYF. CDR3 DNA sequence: TGTGCCAGCAGCCCGACTAGCAGAGACTCTGGAAACACCATATATTTT.